The T cell receptor (beta chain) described here comes from a study of blood T cell repertoires in COVID-19. Study-level information: PBMCs, B-cell-depleted T cells, or T cells provided the cDNA or gDNA that made up the material.

A Seattle source enrolled patients during active infection and followed them longitudinally. Produced via immunoSEQ multiplex PCR; TCRdb's table is partial and in-frame only. Among approximately 300,000 clones listed, about nine tenths were seen once. The CDR3 extends over 13 amino acids. Germline CDR1 SNHLY, CDR2 FYNNEI. The V end lost 5 bases, the J end lost 1 base, and 9 bases lay between the germline ends. The chain links TRBV2 to TRBJ2-7, with D tentatively TRBD1 (6 bases). The sample taken for sequencing was peripheral blood. The clonotype comes from a young woman with COVID-19, enrolled during active disease. The CDR3 reads CASSFGTSYEQYF. CDR3 sequence (DNA): TGTGCCAGCAGTTTTGGGACATCCTACGAGCAGTACTTC.